The rows below give T cell receptor beta chains drawn from one sample of a study of a mutant IDH1 vaccine in newly diagnosed glioma. Clones were read by immunoSEQ multiplex PCR, and TCRdb kept only the in-frame ones, dropping some. The table lists 85,000 to 100,000 clones, 70% to 90% of them singletons. The material was PBMCs, obtained from a glioma patient treated with radiotherapy, temozolomide or both. These receptors all stem from a woman aged 45-60 years with glioma. Each CDR3 is given with its conserved first and last residue. D genes are given only for firm matches. Clone size is given for some rows only: seen once, a few or many times, or a class if the clone is expanded.

CDR3 protein | CDR3 DNA | clone size | J gene | V gene | D gene
CASIRAQGGLPFF | TGTGCCAGTATCCGAGCACAGGGGGGCCTCCCTTTCTTT | once | TRBJ1-1 | TRBV19 | TRBD1
CASSSSPGQQKAFF | TGTGCCAGCAGCAGCTCCCCGGGACAGCAGAAAGCTTTCTTT | few | TRBJ1-1 | TRBV13 | TRBD1
CASSLIRDSYNEQFF | TGTGCCAGCAGTTTAATACGCGACTCCTACAATGAGCAGTTCTTC | . | TRBJ2-1 | TRBV27 | .
CASSASDRRTYTEAFF | TGTGCCAGCAGTGCCTCGGACAGGCGGACCTACACTGAAGCTTTCTTT | . | TRBJ1-1 | TRBV6-1 | TRBD1
CASSPPGHNEQFF | TGTGCCAGCAGTCCCCCTGGACACAATGAGCAGTTCTTC | . | TRBJ2-1 | TRBV27 | .
CASSQDLTASNEKLFF | TGTGCCAGCAGCCAAGATCTGACAGCTTCTAATGAAAAACTGTTTTTT | . | TRBJ1-4 | TRBV5-4 | .
CASSVIAGNGNTIYF | TGTGCCAGCAGCGTGATTGCAGGGAACGGAAACACCATATATTTT | . | TRBJ1-3 | TRBV9 | .
CASSAATGELFF | TGTGCCAGCAGCGCAGCGACCGGGGAGCTGTTTTTT | . | TRBJ2-2 | TRBV7-3 | .
CAWSSNSPLHF | TGTGCCTGGAGTTCTAATTCACCCCTCCACTTT | . | TRBJ1-6 | TRBV30 | .
CASSSGGASNEKLFF | TGTGCCAGCAGTTCCGGGGGCGCGTCTAATGAAAAACTGTTTTTT | . | TRBJ1-4 | TRBV6-5 | .
CASSISGSGDTQYF | TGTGCCAGCAGCATTAGCGGGAGCGGGGATACGCAGTATTTT | . | TRBJ2-3 | TRBV9 | TRBD2
CASSGLADNEQFF | TGCGCCAGCAGTGGACTAGCGGACAATGAGCAGTTCTTC | . | TRBJ2-1 | TRBV10-1 | TRBD2
CASSQGTLSGNTIYF | TGTGCCAGCAGCCAGGGGACGCTCTCTGGAAACACCATATATTTT | . | TRBJ1-3 | TRBV11-2 | .
CASSESGLGTLHF | TGCGCCAGCAGTGAGTCGGGGCTCGGGACCCTCCACTTT | . | TRBJ1-6 | TRBV10-1 | .
CASSIGSYEQYF | TGTGCCAGTAGTATTGGATCTTACGAGCAGTACTTC | . | TRBJ2-7 | TRBV19 | .
CASSLPLAGGTDTQYF | TGTGCCAGCAGCCTACCTCTAGCGGGAGGCACAGATACGCAGTATTTT | . | TRBJ2-3 | TRBV11-2 | TRBD2
CASTRGTGANVLTF | TGCGCCAGCACCAGGGGGACTGGGGCCAACGTCCTGACTTTC | . | TRBJ2-6 | TRBV5-1 | TRBD1
CASSPSGDWFGQYF | TGTGCCAGTAGCCCCAGCGGGGATTGGTTCGGGCAGTACTTC | once | TRBJ2-7 | TRBV19 | TRBD2
CASGRQGRFQETQYF | TGCGCCAGCGGCCGACAGGGAAGATTCCAAGAGACCCAGTACTTC | . | TRBJ2-5 | TRBV5-1 | TRBD1
CASSFSSTDTQYF | TGTGCCAGCAGTTTCTCTAGCACAGATACGCAGTATTTT | . | TRBJ2-3 | TRBV6-6 | .
CASGSYEQYF | TGTGCCAGCGGCTCCTACGAGCAGTACTTC | . | TRBJ2-7 | TRBV7-9 | .
CASSLATPSTDTQYF | TGCGCCAGCAGCTTGGCTACCCCTAGCACAGATACGCAGTATTTT | . | TRBJ2-3 | TRBV5-1 | .
CASSVTGGLTGNTIYF | TGCGCCAGCAGCGTTACAGGGGGTCTCACTGGAAACACCATATATTTT | . | TRBJ1-3 | TRBV5-1 | TRBD1
CASRDMTGLGTNEKLFF | TGTGCCAGCAGGGATATGACAGGGTTGGGGACTAATGAAAAACTGTTTTTT | . | TRBJ1-4 | TRBV5-8 | TRBD1
CASSPPRRGRGGYGEAFF | TGTGCCAGCAGTCCCCCCCGGAGGGGCAGGGGAGGGTATGGAGAAGCTTTCTTT | . | TRBJ1-1 | TRBV27 | .
CASSRQDRVGGELFF | TGTGCCAGCTCGCGGCAAGACAGGGTGGGCGGGGAGCTGTTTTTT | . | TRBJ2-2 | TRBV28 | TRBD1
CAISESRDGEAFF | TGTGCCATCAGTGAGTCCAGGGACGGTGAAGCTTTCTTT | once | TRBJ1-1 | TRBV10-3 | .
CAISPGQGYNEQFF | TGTGCCATCAGCCCGGGACAGGGGTACAATGAGCAGTTCTTC | . | TRBJ2-1 | TRBV10-3 | TRBD1
CASSLTSAGSEGEQFF | TGTGCCAGCAGCTTAACGTCGGCAGGGTCAGAGGGTGAGCAGTTCTTC | . | TRBJ2-1 | TRBV7-3 | .
CASSRPQGARTEAFF | TGTGCCAGCAGCCGCCCGCAGGGAGCGAGGACTGAAGCTTTCTTT | . | TRBJ1-1 | TRBV7-9 | .
CASWANYGYTF | TGTGCCAGCTGGGCTAACTATGGCTACACCTTC | . | TRBJ1-2 | TRBV6-1 | .
CASSQAETFGEQFF | TGTGCCAGCAGCCAAGCCGAAACCTTTGGTGAGCAGTTCTTC | once | TRBJ2-1 | TRBV4-2 | .
CASSLEGRNTEAFF | TGTGCCAGCAGCTTGGAGGGGCGAAACACTGAAGCTTTCTTT | once | TRBJ1-1 | TRBV5-4 | .
CASSRTTSLYGYTF | TGTGCCAGCAGCCGGACGACATCGCTCTATGGCTACACCTTC | . | TRBJ1-2 | TRBV6-5 | .
CASSERANSPLHF | TGTGCCAGCAGTGAAAGGGCCAATTCACCCCTCCACTTT | . | TRBJ1-6 | TRBV2 | .
CASSPLQGVNTEAFF | TGTGCCAGCTCACCACTACAGGGGGTGAACACTGAAGCTTTCTTT | . | TRBJ1-1 | TRBV18 | TRBD1
CASSSGLRSSYEQYF | TGTGCCAGCAGTTCGGGACTGCGGAGCTCCTACGAGCAGTACTTC | . | TRBJ2-7 | TRBV27 | .
CASSLSAAGQGAYEQYF | TGTGCCAGCAGCCTGTCAGCCGCCGGACAGGGGGCTTACGAGCAGTACTTC | . | TRBJ2-7 | TRBV11-2 | TRBD1
CAISESGPSRYNEQFF | TGTGCCATCAGTGAGTCGGGGCCAAGCAGGTACAATGAGCAGTTCTTC | . | TRBJ2-1 | TRBV10-3 | .
CASSFVRSSGGIWGEQYF | TGTGCCAGCAGCTTCGTCAGGTCAAGCGGAGGGATTTGGGGCGAGCAGTACTTC | . | TRBJ2-7 | TRBV11-2 | .
CASSVGGAGGREQFF | TGTGCCAGCAGCGTAGGGGGAGCGGGAGGGCGTGAGCAGTTCTTC | . | TRBJ2-1 | TRBV9 | TRBD2
CASSQPFFGRVFLYGYTF | TGTGCCAGCAGCCAGCCTTTCTTTGGCAGGGTGTTTCTCTATGGCTACACCTTC | . | TRBJ1-2 | TRBV11-2 | .
CASSVWGAYEQYF | TGTGCCAGTAGCGTGTGGGGTGCCTACGAGCAGTACTTC | few | TRBJ2-7 | TRBV19 | .
CASSSGGPYNEQFF | TGTGCCAGCAGTTCAGGAGGGCCCTACAATGAGCAGTTCTTC | . | TRBJ2-1 | TRBV6-5 | .
CASSQDTGVRGYTF | TGTGCCAGCAGCCAAGATACGGGGGTCCGAGGCTACACCTTC | once | TRBJ1-2 | TRBV4-2 | .
CASSRVGGNYGYTF | TGTGCCAGCAGCCGAGTAGGGGGCAACTATGGCTACACCTTC | . | TRBJ1-2 | TRBV5-4 | TRBD1
CASTISGAQNTGELFF | TGTGCCAGCACCATTAGCGGGGCTCAGAACACCGGGGAGCTGTTTTTT | . | TRBJ2-2 | TRBV11-2 | TRBD2
CASSSPNQPQHF | TGCGCCAGCAGCAGCCCCAATCAGCCCCAGCATTTT | . | TRBJ1-5 | TRBV10-2 | .
CASRLTSGFQETQYF | TGCGCCAGCAGACTCACTAGCGGGTTTCAAGAGACCCAGTACTTC | . | TRBJ2-5 | TRBV5-1 | TRBD2
CASSQASIYNEQFF | TGCGCCAGCAGCCAGGCAAGCATCTACAATGAGCAGTTCTTC | once | TRBJ2-1 | TRBV4-1 | .
CASSVDRGYEQYF | TGTGCCAGCAGCGTGGACAGGGGCTACGAGCAGTACTTC | . | TRBJ2-7 | TRBV9 | TRBD1
CASSLALRDNEQFF | TGTGCCAGCAGCTTAGCGCTCCGTGACAATGAGCAGTTCTTC | once | TRBJ2-1 | TRBV7-9 | .
CASSNRGSGNTIYF | TGTGCCAGCAGCAACAGGGGGTCCGGAAACACCATATATTTT | few | TRBJ1-3 | TRBV7-8 | TRBD1